Below are 11 T cell receptor beta chains sequenced from a single sample in a study of control samples from healthy donors and cancer patients. Clones were sequenced by immunoSEQ multiplex PCR, and TCRdb holds only the in-frame ones, with some missing. In the table there are some 71,000 clones, around 92% of which are singletons. Source material: PBMCs. The receptors originated from a man in his sixties with lung cancer.

This rearrangement joins TRBV11-2 to TRBJ1-1; weak D call: TRBD1 (5 bases). Between the trimmed V and J ends, which lost 1 base and 6 bases, there was a span of 9 bases. The CDR3 runs 13 residues. Germline V lookup: CDR1 SGHAT, CDR2 FQNNGV. The CDR3 loop is CASSLGVTAEAFF. The CDR3 DNA reads as TGTGCCAGCAGCTTAGGAGTGACAGCTGAAGCTTTCTTT.

This chain connects TRBV7-2 to TRBJ2-7; 8 bases line up with TRBD2. Losses at the gene ends were 5 bases for V and 5 bases for J; bases not matched to a gene: 17. The CDR3 spans 17 residues. Germline lookup yields CDR1 SGHTA and CDR2 FQGNSA. CDR3 protein: CASSLNRGGASSDEQYV. Here the CDR3 DNA reads TGTGCCAGCAGCCTCAACCGGGGGGGGGCCTCCTCTGACGAGCAGTACGTC.

The rearrangement links TRBV12-3 or TRBV12-4 to TRBJ1-1; D remains unclear. The length of the CDR3 is 13 residues. V was shortened by 5 bases and J by 0 bases, with 7 bases between the two germline ends. The CDR3 reads CASSPRMNTEAFF. CDR3 bases: TGTGCCAGCAGTCCCCGGATGAACACTGAAGCTTTCTTT.

This rearrangement joins TRBV16 to TRBJ1-1, with TRBD1 as a possible D gene (5 bases). CDR1 KGHSY and CDR2 FQNENV come from the germline V gene. The V end lost 0 bases, the J end lost 4 bases, and 12 bases lay between the germline ends. The CDR3 runs to 15 residues. The CDR3: CASSQSVSGGTEAFF. The CDR3 nucleotides are TGTGCCAGCAGCCAATCGGTGTCGGGGGGCACTGAAGCTTTCTTT.

V and J are TRBV30 and TRBJ2-5; TRBD2 matches at 9 bases. This CDR3 comprises 13 residues. With V trimmed by 5 bases and J by 5 bases, 6 bases remained unmatched. CDR1 and CDR2 from the germline V gene are GTSNPN and SVGIG (reference sequence). CDR3 amino acids: CAWQAGGWETQYF. In nucleotides, the CDR3 is TGTGCCTGGCAAGCGGGGGGTTGGGAGACCCAGTACTTC.

This chain links TRBV15 with TRBJ2-7; possible D gene TRBD1, 5 bases. V lost 2 bases, J lost 4 bases, and 9 bases lay in between. The CDR3 covers 13 residues. In germline, CDR1 is LNHNV, CDR2 YYDKDF (reference sequence). The chain's CDR3 is CATSRRTGYEQYV. DNA of the CDR3: TGTGCCACCAGCAGACGAACAGGATACGAGCAGTACGTC.

The chain joins TRBV7-2 to TRBJ1-1; 9 bases agree with TRBD1. Per the germline V gene, CDR1 is SGHTA and CDR2 is FQGNSA. The J segment lost 4 bases and the V segment lost 5 bases, leaving 8 bases of the junction unmatched. The CDR3 consists of 15 residues. In DNA form, the CDR3 reads TGTGCCAGCAGCCCGGGACAGGGTTGGAGCACTGAAGCTTTCTTT. This encodes CASSPGQGWSTEAFF.

This clone was picked up one time. The rearrangement joins TRBV19 to TRBJ2-3; 8 bases match TRBD2. Losses at the gene ends were 10 bases for V and 6 bases for J; bases not matched to a gene: 15. The CDR3 sequence is 15 residues long. Germline lookup yields CDR1 LNHDA and CDR2 SQIVND (reference sequence). In DNA, the CDR3 is TGTGCCACCAAAAGGAAAGCGGGGGTGGAGGATACGCAGTATTTT. As protein: CATKRKAGVEDTQYF. Full variable domain (remainder filled in from reference TRBV19 and TRBJ2-3): DGGITQSPKYLFRKEGQNVTLSCEQNLNHDAMYWYRQDPGQGLRLIYYSQIVNDFQKGDIAEGYSVSREKKESFPLTVTSAQKNPTAFYLCATKRKAGVEDTQYFGPGTRLTVL.

As for this clone: The junction does not match germline at one end; this may be a read error. The chain has TRBV23-1 and TRBJ2-1, with 9 bases lining up with TRBD2. TRBV23-1 qualifies as an ORF whose function is uncertain. The CDR3 is 19 amino acids. CDR3 region: CARSRPWSGGFVFYNEQFF. In DNA form, the CDR3 reads TGCGCCCGCAGTCGCCCCTGGAGCGGGGGGTTCGTGTTCTACAATGAGCAGTTCTTC.

The chain links TRBV2 to TRBJ2-5; either TRBD1 or TRBD2 may supply D (6 bases each). CDR3 size: 17 residues. CDR1 is SNHLY and CDR2 is FYNNEI in the germline V gene. Trimming removed 2 bases at V and 3 bases at J, with 19 bases between. CDR3 sequence (DNA): TGTGCCAGCAGTGAATCCCAGGGGTGGGGGGCGAAAGAGACCCAGTACTTC. Amino acid sequence: CASSESQGWGAKETQYF.

The V and J genes are TRBV3-1 (or the pseudogene TRBV3-2) and TRBJ1-2; 9 nucleotides agree with TRBD1. Trimming removed 3 bases from V and 2 bases from J; junction bases left unmatched: 4. This CDR3 region has 15 residues. Germline CDR1 LGHDT, CDR2 YNNKEL (reference sequence). The CDR3 bases are TGTGCCAGCAGCCATCTAGACAGGGGGAACTATGGCTACACCTTC. Translating it yields CASSHLDRGNYGYTF.